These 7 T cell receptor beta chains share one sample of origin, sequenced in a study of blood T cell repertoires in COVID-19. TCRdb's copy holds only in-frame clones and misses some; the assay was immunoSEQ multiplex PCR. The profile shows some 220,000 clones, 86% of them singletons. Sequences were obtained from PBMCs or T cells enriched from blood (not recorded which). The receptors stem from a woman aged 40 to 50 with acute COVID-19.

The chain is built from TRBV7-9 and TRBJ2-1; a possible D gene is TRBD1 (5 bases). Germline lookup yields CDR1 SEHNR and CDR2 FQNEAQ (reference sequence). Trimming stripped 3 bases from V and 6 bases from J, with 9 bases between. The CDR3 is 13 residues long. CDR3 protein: CASSFGQINEQFF. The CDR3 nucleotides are TGTGCCAGCAGCTTCGGACAAATCAATGAGCAGTTCTTC.

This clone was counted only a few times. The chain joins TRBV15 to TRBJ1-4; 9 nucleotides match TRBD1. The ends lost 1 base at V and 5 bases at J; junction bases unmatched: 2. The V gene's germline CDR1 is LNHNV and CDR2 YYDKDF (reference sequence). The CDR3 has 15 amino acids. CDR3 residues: CATSRGGQGNEKLFF. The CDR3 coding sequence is TGTGCCACCAGCAGAGGTGGACAGGGGAATGAAAAACTGTTTTTT.

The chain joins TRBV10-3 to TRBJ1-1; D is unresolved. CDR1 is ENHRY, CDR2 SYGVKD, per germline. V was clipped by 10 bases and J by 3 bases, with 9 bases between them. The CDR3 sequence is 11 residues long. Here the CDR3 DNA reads TGTGCCACCGGGTGGGACACTGAAGCTTTCTTT. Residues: CATGWDTEAFF.

CDR3 residues: CASSLFTGQGTEQYV. The CDR3 DNA follows: TGTGCCAGCAGCTTATTTACGGGACAGGGGACCGAGCAGTACGTC. The chain uses TRBV5-6 and TRBJ2-7; 10 bases agree with TRBD1. CDR1 and CDR2 from the germline V gene are SGHDT and YYEEEE. Trimming at V came to 2 bases and at J to 6 bases, leaving 8 bases not matched to a gene. The CDR3 has 15 residues.

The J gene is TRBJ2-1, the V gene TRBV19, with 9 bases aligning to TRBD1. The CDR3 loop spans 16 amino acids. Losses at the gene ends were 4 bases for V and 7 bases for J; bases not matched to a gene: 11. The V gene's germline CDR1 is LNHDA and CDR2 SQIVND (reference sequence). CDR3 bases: TGTGCCAGTAGTAACCACAAACAGGGGGCGTTAAATGAGCAGTTCTTC. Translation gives CASSNHKQGALNEQFF.

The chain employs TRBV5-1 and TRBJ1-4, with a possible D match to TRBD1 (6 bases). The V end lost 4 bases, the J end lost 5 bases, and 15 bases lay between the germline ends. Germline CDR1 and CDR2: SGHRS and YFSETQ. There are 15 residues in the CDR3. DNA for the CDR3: TGCGCCAGCAGCCGGAAGGACAGTTCGAATGAAAAACTGTTTTTT. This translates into CASSRKDSSNEKLFF.

The CDR3 here is CASIPSDREAYGYTF. As DNA, the CDR3 is TGTGCCAGTATACCGAGTGACAGGGAGGCCTATGGCTACACCTTC. This chain connects TRBV5-6 to TRBJ1-2; 7 bases line up with TRBD1. Trimming cost V 8 bases and J 4 bases; bases outside gene matches: 14. CDR1 and CDR2 from the germline V gene are SGHDT and YYEEEE. This CDR3 has 15 amino acids.